This TCR beta chain was captured by sequencing in a study of T cell changes during pregnancy in multiple sclerosis. Germline assignment: CDR1 GTSNPN and CDR2 SVGIG (reference sequence). CDR3 length equals 16 residues. With 0 bases removed from V and 2 bases from J, the gap between germline ends came to 16 bases. Sequenced by immunoSEQ multiplex PCR; TCRdb stores in-frame clones only, minus some. This repertoire shows 20,000 or so clones, roughly 90% found once; its top ten account for 0.63%. The chain is built from TRBV30 and TRBJ2-5, with D maybe TRBD1 (6 bases). The receptor was derived from a female donor in good health, enrolled as a control in a pregnancy study. This sample comprised CD4+ T cells from peripheral blood mononuclear cells, obtained after pregnancy. CDR3 sequence (DNA): TGTGCCTGGAGTGTAGGGGACATACCAAGTCAAGAGACCCAGTACTTC. Translated, it gives CAWSVGDIPSQETQYF.